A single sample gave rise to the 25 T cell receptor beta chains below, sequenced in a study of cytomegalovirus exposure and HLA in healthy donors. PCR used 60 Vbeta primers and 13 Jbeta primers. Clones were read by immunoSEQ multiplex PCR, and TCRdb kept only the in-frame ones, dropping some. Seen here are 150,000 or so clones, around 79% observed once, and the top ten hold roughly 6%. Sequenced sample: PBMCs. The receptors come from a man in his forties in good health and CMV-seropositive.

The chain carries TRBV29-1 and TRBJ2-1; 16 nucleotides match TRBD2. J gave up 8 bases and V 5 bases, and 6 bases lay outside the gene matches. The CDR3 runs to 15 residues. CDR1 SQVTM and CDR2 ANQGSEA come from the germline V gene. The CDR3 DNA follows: TGCAGCGTTCTTCCGGGACTAGCGGGAGGGGATGAGCAGTTCTTC. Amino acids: CSVLPGLAGGDEQFF.

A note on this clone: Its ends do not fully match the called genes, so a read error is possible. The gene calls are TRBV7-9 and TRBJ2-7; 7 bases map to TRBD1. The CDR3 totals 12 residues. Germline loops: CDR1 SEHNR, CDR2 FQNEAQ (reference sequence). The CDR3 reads CASSYDGDSLFF. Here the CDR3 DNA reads TGTGCCAGCAGCTACGACGGGGACAGCCTCTTCTTC.

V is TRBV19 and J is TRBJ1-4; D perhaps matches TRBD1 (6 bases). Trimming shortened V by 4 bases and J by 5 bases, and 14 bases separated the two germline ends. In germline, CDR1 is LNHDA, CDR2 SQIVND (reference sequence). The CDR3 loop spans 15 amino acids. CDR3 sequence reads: CASSTAIGQNEKLFF. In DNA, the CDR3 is TGTGCCAGTAGTACCGCTATCGGACAGAATGAAAAACTGTTTTTT.

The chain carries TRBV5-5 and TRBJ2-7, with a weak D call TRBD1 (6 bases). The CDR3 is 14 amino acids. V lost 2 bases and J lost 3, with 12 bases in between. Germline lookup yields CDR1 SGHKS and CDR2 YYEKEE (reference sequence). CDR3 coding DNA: TGTGCCAGCAGCTTCACAGGGCCCGACTACGAGCAGTACTTC. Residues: CASSFTGPDYEQYF.

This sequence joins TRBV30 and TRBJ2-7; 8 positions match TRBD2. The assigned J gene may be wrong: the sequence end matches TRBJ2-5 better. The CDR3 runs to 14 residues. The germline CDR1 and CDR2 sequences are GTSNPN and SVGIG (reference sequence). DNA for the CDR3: TGTGCCTGGAGTGTGGGGCTAGCGGGAGAGACCCAGTACTTC. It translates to CAWSVGLAGETQYF.

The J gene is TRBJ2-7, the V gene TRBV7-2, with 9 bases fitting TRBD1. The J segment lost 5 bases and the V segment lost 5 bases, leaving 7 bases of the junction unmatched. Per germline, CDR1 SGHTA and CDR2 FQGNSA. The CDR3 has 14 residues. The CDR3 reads CASSPRGQGDEQYF. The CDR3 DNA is TGTGCCAGCAGCCCCCGGGGACAGGGCGACGAGCAGTACTTC.

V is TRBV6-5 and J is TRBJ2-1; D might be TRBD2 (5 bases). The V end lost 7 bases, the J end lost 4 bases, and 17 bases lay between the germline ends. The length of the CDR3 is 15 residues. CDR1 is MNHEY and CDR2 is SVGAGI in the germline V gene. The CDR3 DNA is TGTGCCAGCACCATAGGACTGGAGGCATACAATGAGCAGTTCTTC. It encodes CASTIGLEAYNEQFF.

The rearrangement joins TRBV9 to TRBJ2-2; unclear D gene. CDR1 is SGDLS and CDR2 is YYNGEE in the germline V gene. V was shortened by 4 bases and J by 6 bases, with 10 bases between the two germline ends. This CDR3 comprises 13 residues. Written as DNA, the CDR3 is TGTGCCAGCAGCCCACTGGTGGCCGGGGAGCTGTTTTTT. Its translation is CASSPLVAGELFF.

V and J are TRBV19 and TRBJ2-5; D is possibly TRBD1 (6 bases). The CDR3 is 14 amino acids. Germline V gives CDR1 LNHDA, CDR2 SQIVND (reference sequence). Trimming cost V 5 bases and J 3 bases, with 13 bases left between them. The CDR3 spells CASSQRTVEETQYF. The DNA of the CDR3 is TGTGCCAGTAGTCAGCGGACAGTCGAAGAGACCCAGTACTTC. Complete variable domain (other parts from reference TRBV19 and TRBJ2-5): DGGITQSPKYLFRKEGQNVTLSCEQNLNHDAMYWYRQDPGQGLRLIYYSQIVNDFQKGDIAEGYSVSREKKESFPLTVTSAQKNPTAFYLCASSQRTVEETQYFGPGTRLLVL.

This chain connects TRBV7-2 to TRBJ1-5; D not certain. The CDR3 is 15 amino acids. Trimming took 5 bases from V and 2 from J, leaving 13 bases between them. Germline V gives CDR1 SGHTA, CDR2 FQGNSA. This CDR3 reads CASSPEATRNQPQHF. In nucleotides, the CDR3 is TGTGCCAGCAGCCCCGAGGCTACCCGCAATCAGCCCCAGCATTTT.

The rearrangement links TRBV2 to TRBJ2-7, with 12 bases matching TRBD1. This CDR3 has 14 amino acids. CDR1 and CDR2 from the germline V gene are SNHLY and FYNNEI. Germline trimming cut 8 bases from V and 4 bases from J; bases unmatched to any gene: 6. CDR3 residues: CASVRGQGAYEQYF. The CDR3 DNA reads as TGTGCCAGCGTGAGGGGACAGGGGGCGTACGAGCAGTACTTC.

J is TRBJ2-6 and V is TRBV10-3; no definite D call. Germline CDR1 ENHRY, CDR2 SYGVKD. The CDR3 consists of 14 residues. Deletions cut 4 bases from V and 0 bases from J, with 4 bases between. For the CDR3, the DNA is TGTGCCATCAGTGCCCACTCTGGGGCCAACGTCCTGACTTTC. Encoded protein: CAISAHSGANVLTF.

CDR3 amino acids: CSVLTAGYTF. In nucleotides, the CDR3 is TGCAGCGTATTGACAGCCGGCTACACCTTC. V and J are TRBV29-1 and TRBJ1-2, with D perhaps matching TRBD1 (5 bases). V dropped 6 bases and J dropped 8 bases, with 10 bases sitting between them. CDR3 length: 10 residues. Germline lookup yields CDR1 SQVTM and CDR2 ANQGSEA. The complete variable domain, with remaining parts taken from reference TRBV29-1 and TRBJ1-2, reads SAVISQKPSRDICQRGTSLTIQCQVDSQVTMMFWYRQQPGQSLTLIATANQGSEATYESGFVIDKFPISRPNLTFSTLTVSNMSPEDSSIYLCSVLTAGYTFGSGTRLTVV.

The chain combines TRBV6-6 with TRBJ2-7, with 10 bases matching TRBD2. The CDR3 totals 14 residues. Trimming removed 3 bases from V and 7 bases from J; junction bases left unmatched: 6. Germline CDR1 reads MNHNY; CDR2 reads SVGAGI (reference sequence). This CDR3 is CASSYLAGEGEQYF. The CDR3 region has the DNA TGTGCCAGCAGTTATCTAGCGGGAGAGGGAGAGCAGTACTTC.

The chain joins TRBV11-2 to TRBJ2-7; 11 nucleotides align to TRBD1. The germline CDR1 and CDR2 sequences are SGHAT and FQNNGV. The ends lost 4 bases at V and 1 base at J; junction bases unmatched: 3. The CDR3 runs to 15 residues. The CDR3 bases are TGTGCCAGCAGCTATGGGACAGGGGGTTCCTACGAGCAGTACTTC. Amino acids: CASSYGTGGSYEQYF.

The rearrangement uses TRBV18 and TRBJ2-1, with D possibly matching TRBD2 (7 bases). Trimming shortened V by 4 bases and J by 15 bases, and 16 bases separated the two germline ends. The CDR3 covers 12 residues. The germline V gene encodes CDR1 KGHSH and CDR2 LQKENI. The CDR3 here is CASSQRGALGFF. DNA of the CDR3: TGTGCCAGCTCACAACGGGGGGCGCTGGGGTTCTTC.

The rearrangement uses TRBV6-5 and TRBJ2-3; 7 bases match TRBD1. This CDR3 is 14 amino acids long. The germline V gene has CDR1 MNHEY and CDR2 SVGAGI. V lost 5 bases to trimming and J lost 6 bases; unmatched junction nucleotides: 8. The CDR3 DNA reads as TGTGCCAGCAGTCTTGGGGACAGCCTGGATACGCAGTATTTT. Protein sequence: CASSLGDSLDTQYF.

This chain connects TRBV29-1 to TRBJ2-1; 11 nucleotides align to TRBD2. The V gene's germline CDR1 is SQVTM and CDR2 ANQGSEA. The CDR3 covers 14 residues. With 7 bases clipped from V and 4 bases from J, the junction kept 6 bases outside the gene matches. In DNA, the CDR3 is TGCAGCGCCTCGACTAGCGGGATTTACAATGAGCAGTTCTTC. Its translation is CSASTSGIYNEQFF.

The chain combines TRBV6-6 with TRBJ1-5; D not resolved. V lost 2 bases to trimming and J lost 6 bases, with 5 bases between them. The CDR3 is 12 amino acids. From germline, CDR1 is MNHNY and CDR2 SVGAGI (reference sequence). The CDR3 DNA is TGTGCCAGCAGTTACCCCAGTCAGCCCCAGCATTTT. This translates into CASSYPSQPQHF.

In nucleotides, the CDR3 is TGCGCCAGCAGCCTCCCCGACGGACTAGCGGGAGGAGCAGATACGCAGTATTTT. Encoded protein: CASSLPDGLAGGADTQYF. The chain is built from TRBV4-1 and TRBJ2-3; 14 bases agree with TRBD2. With V trimmed by 4 bases and J by 4 bases, 10 bases remained unmatched. CDR1 is MGHRA and CDR2 is YSYEKL in the germline V gene. The CDR3 is made up of 18 amino acids.

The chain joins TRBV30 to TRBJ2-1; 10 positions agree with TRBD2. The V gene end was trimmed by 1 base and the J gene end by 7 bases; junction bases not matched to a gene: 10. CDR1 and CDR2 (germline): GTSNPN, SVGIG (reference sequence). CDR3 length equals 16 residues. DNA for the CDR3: TGTGCCTGGAGTGCTCTCCTAGCGGGAGTGATAAATGAGCAGTTCTTC. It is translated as CAWSALLAGVINEQFF.

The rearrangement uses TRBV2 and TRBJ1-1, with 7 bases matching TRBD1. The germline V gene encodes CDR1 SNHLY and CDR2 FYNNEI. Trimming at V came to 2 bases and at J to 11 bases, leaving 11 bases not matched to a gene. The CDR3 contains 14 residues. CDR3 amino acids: CASSEKGTARVAFF. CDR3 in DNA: TGTGCCAGCAGTGAAAAGGGGACAGCGCGTGTGGCTTTCTTT.

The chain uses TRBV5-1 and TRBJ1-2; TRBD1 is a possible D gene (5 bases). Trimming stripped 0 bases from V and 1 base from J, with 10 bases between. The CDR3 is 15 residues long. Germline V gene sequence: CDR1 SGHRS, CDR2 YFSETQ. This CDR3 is CASSLAGMVNYGYTF. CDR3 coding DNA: TGCGCCAGCAGCTTGGCAGGGATGGTTAACTATGGCTACACCTTC.

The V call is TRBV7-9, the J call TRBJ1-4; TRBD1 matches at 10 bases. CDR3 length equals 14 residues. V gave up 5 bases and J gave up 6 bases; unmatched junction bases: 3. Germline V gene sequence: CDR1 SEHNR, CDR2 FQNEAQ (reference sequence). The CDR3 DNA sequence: TGTGCCAGCAGCCGGGACAGGGGTCATGAAAAACTGTTTTTT. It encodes CASSRDRGHEKLFF.

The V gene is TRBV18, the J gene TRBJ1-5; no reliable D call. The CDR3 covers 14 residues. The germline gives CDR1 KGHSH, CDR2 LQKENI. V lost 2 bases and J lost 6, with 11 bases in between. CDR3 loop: CASSPSRRGQPQHF. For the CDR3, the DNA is TGTGCCAGCTCACCAAGTAGGAGAGGTCAGCCCCAGCATTTT.